This is a list of T cell receptor gamma chains from one sample in a study of gamma-delta T cells after stem cell transplantation. TCRdb made new clone calls on the RT-PCR reads using CATT. The repertoire has 2,500 to 3,000 gamma-chain clones, more than 15% of them found once; the top ten carry roughly 3.1%. Sequencing input: gamma-delta T cells. The receptors were gathered from a human donor. It is not recorded whose cells these are; they may come from a transplant donor. Both conserved end residues are part of each CDR3. Rows may omit the clone size; those that give it use once, few, many or a size class.

>NA|TRGV4|TRGJ1/TRGJ2
TGTGCCACCTGGGATGGGCCCCATTATTATAAGAAACTCTTT
CATWDGPHYYKKLF
>medium-sized|TRGV8|TRGJP2
TGTGCCACCTGGGATATCGGTGATTGGATCAAGACGTTT
CATWDIGDWIKTF
>NA|TRGV8|TRGJ1/TRGJ2
TGTGCCACCCCTGGGGGGAATTATTATAAGAAACTCTTT
CATPGGNYYKKLF
>medium-sized|TRGV9|TRGJ1/TRGJ2
TGTGCCTTGTGGGAGCCAACGGGTCGTTATAAGAAACTCTTT
CALWEPTGRYKKLF
>few|TRGV9|TRGJ1/TRGJ2
TGTGCCTTGTGGGAGGCGCTTTATTATAAGAAACTCTTT
CALWEALYYKKLF
>few|TRGV4|TRGJ1/TRGJ2
TGTGCCACCTGGGATGGGCAGTTTTATAAGAAACTCTTT
CATWDGQFYKKLF
>large|TRGV9|TRGJ1/TRGJ2
TGTGCCTTGTGGGAGGCGACGGATAGTTTGTCGTATAAGAAACTCTTT
CALWEATDSLSYKKLF
>few|TRGV8|TRGJP1
TGTGCCACCTGGGATGTACACCCCACTGGTTGGTTCAAGATATTT
CATWDVHPTGWFKIF
>medium-sized|TRGV2|TRGJ1/TRGJ2
TGTGCCACCTGGGACGGGCCGGGGAAACTCTTT
CATWDGPGKLF
>NA|TRGV4|TRGJ1/TRGJ2
TGTGCCACCTGGGATGGGGTTTGTTTTTATTATAAGAAACTCTTT
CATWDGVCFYYKKLF
>few|TRGV2|TRGJP2
TGCGCCACCTGGGACGTACGTAGTGATTGGATCAAGACGTTT
CATWDVRSDWIKTF
>few|TRGV9|TRGJ1/TRGJ2
TGTGCCTTGTGGGATTCCGCGGGGTATAAGAAACTCTTT
CALWDSAGYKKLF
>few|TRGV9|TRGJ1/TRGJ2
TGTGCCTTGTGGGAGGAGAATTATTATAAGAAACTCTTT
CALWEENYYKKLF
>NA|TRGV2|TRGJ1/TRGJ2
TGTGCCACCTGGGACGCGTTTTGTTATAAGAAACTCTTT
CATWDAFCYKKLF
>few|TRGV4|TRGJ1/TRGJ2
TGTGCCACCTGGGATGGCCCGATTTATTATAAGAAACTCTTT
CATWDGPIYYKKLF
>few|TRGV4|TRGJ1/TRGJ2
TGTGCCACCTGGGATGAGAATTATTATAAGAAACTCTTT
CATWDENYYKKLF
>NA|TRGV9|TRGJ1/TRGJ2
TGTGCCTTGTGGGGGCGGAATTATTATAAGAAACTCTTT
CALWGRNYYKKLF
>few|TRGV4|TRGJ1/TRGJ2
TGTGCCACCTGGGATATCAAAGAGTCTTATAAGAAACTCTTT
CATWDIKESYKKLF
>few|TRGV9|TRGJ1/TRGJ2
TGTGCCTTGTGGGAGGTGAATTATAAGAAACTCTTT
CALWEVNYKKLF
>NA|TRGV9|TRGJ1/TRGJ2
TGTGCCTTGTGGGAGGAAATTTATTATAAGAAACTCTTT
CALWEEIYYKKLF
>NA|TRGV3|TRGJP2
TGTGCCACCTGGGACAGGCACGGGTGGATCAAGACGTTT
CATWDRHGWIKTF
>NA|TRGV9|TRGJ1/TRGJ2
TGTGCCTTGTGGGAGGTGCGGAATTATTATAAGAAACTCTTT
CALWEVRNYYKKLF
>NA|TRGV3|TRGJP2
TGTGCCACCTGGGACCTATTGGGTGATTGGATCAAGACGTTT
CATWDLLGDWIKTF
>NA|TRGV2|TRGJ1/TRGJ2
TGTGCCACCTGGGACGGAGAAGGTGGTTATAAGAAACTCTTT
CATWDGEGGYKKLF
>once|TRGV4|TRGJ1/TRGJ2
TGTGCCACCGGGGAGGGGCTAGCGAAGAAACTCTTT
CATGEGLAKKLF
>NA|TRGV2|TRGJP2
TGTGCCACCTGGGACGGGGATTGGATCAAGACGTTT
CATWDGDWIKTF
>NA|TRGV2|TRGJ1/TRGJ2
TGTGCCACCTGGGACGGGCCCCCGCTTAAGAAACTCTTT
CATWDGPPLKKLF
>NA|TRGV8|TRGJP2
TGTGCCACCTGGAGTAGTGATGGAATCAAGACGTTT
CATWSSDGIKTF
>few|TRGV3|TRGJ1/TRGJ2
TGTGCCACCTGGGACAGGCGGGGGAAACTCTTT
CATWDRRGKLF
>NA|TRGV4|TRGJ1/TRGJ2
TGTGCCACCTGGGATGGGCTTGGTTATAAGAAACTCTTT
CATWDGLGYKKLF
>few|TRGV9|TRGJ1/TRGJ2
TGTGCCTTGTGGGAGACCTATTATAAGAAACTCTTT
CALWETYYKKLF
>few|TRGV8|TRGJ1/TRGJ2
TGTGCCACCTGGGATGGGAATTATTGTAAGAAACTCTTT
CATWDGNYCKKLF
>few|TRGV2|TRGJ1/TRGJ2
TGTGCCACCTGGGACAGAGGCTATTATAAGAAACTCTTT
CATWDRGYYKKLF
>few|TRGV9|TRGJ1/TRGJ2
TGTGCCTTGTGGGAGGCTATTTATTATAAGAAACTCTTT
CALWEAIYYKKLF
>few|TRGV2|TRGJ1/TRGJ2
TGTGCCACCTGGGACGGGCTGAATTATTATAAGAAACTCTTT
CATWDGLNYYKKLF
>few|TRGV9|TRGJ1/TRGJ2
TGTGCCTTGTGGGAGGTGGTGGGGAGTCTGAAGAAACTCTTT
CALWEVVGSLKKLF
>NA|TRGV3|TRGJ1/TRGJ2
TGTGCCACCTGGGACTGGGATTATAAGAAACTCTTT
CATWDWDYKKLF
>NA|TRGV9|TRGJP2
TGTGCCTTGTGGGAAGAAAATAGTGATTGGATCAAGACGTTT
CALWEENSDWIKTF
>medium-sized|TRGV9|TRGJP2
TGTGCCTTGTGGGAGGACCCTCATTGGATCAAGACGTTT
CALWEDPHWIKTF
>few|TRGV3|TRGJ1/TRGJ2
TGTGCCACCTGGTTATTGTATTATAAGAAACTCTTT
CATWLLYYKKLF
>NA|TRGV8|TRGJ1/TRGJ2
TGTGCCCCCCCACCCCAGAAACTCTTT
CAPPPQKLF
>few|TRGV9|TRGJ1/TRGJ2
TGTGCCTTGTGGGAGGTACAGCATAAGAAACTCTTT
CALWEVQHKKLF